One and the same sample provided the 5 T cell receptor beta chains below, sequenced in a study of T-cell reconstitution after alpha-beta-depleted transplantation in children. A TCRbeta library incorporating unique molecular identifiers was prepared. MiXCR, run by TCRdb on the PCR reads, gives a single entry per CDR3 protein. The sample holds hundreds of thousands of distinct CDR3 sequences, around 13% seen once. Material: PBMCs, obtained before TCRalphabeta/CD19-depleted stem cell transplant. The receptors shown here come from a girl aged 2-10 years with congenital amegakaryocytic thrombocytopenia, due to receive a stem cell transplant.

The V gene is TRBV20-1, the J gene TRBJ2-7; 7 bases fit TRBD2. Trimming took 0 bases from V and 5 from J; bases not matched to a gene: 16. The CDR3 covers 17 residues. Germline V gene data show CDR1 as DFQATT and CDR2 as SNEGSKA (reference sequence). CDR3 bases: TGCAGTGCTAGAGAGGCGGGCGGGAGAAGGGGTAAAGACGAGCAGTACTTC. Residues: CSAREAGGRRGKDEQYF.

This clonotype was picked up many times. The chain joins TRBV12-5 to TRBJ2-1; D remains ambiguous. Germline CDR1 and CDR2: LGHNT and FRNRAP. V was pared by 0 bases and J by 5 bases, with 11 bases between. The CDR3 totals 15 residues. The CDR3, as DNA: TGTGCTAGTGGTTTGGTACCCAGTCCTAACAATGAGCAGTTCTTC. This codes for CASGLVPSPNNEQFF.

This clonotype has just a few counts. CDR3 bases: TGCAGTGCTAGAATGGGGGGGCCTCGGACCCAGTACTTC. Protein: CSARMGGPRTQYF. This chain joins TRBV20-1 and TRBJ2-5, with D possibly matching TRBD2 (7 bases). V was clipped by 2 bases and J by 7 bases, with 14 bases between them. Germline V lookup: CDR1 DFQATT, CDR2 SNEGSKA (reference sequence). CDR3 length: 13 residues.

About this clonotype itself: It may be a read error: a sequence one base away is much more abundant. The genes are TRBV20-1 and TRBJ2-3; D perhaps matches TRBD2 (5 bases). The CDR3 is 15 amino acids. CDR1 is DFQATT, CDR2 SNEGSKA, per germline (reference sequence). V was cut by 5 bases and J by 5 bases, with 20 bases left in between. This CDR3 reads CSADSERRLGDTQYF. The CDR3 DNA follows: TGCAGTGCTGATAGCGAGAGAAGGTTGGGAGATACGCAGTATTTT.

This clonotype appeared many times. The chain employs TRBV6-1 and TRBJ2-4; 12 positions agree with TRBD2. V was clipped by 5 bases and J by 4 bases; unmatched bases: 3. Germline lookup yields CDR1 MNHNS and CDR2 SASEGT. The CDR3 sequence is 15 residues long. CDR3 bases: TGTGCCAGCAGTCGGACTAGCGGGGAGAAAAACATTCAGTACTTC. Protein sequence: CASSRTSGEKNIQYF.